Shown below are 6 T cell receptor beta chains from a single sample sequenced in a study of shared clonotypes between healthy human individuals. Data came from immunoSEQ multiplex PCR; TCRdb stores just in-frame clones and leaves some out. The table shows around 2.5 million clones, with over 85% occurring only once. Specimen: naive CD4+ T cells from PBMCs. The subset was: CD45RA+ positively selected. The receptors stem from a man between 18 and 35 years old in good health. Some clones in this sample may be carry-over from other donors' samples.

Comments on this clone: This sample also contains other DNA sequences that code for the same CDR3. The V and J genes are TRBV5-1 and TRBJ2-7, with 11 nucleotides matching TRBD2. CDR1 is SGHRS and CDR2 is YFSETQ in the germline V gene. This CDR3 has 15 residues. V was pared by 0 bases and J by 3 bases, with 2 bases of the junction left unmatched. The CDR3 nucleotides read TGCGCCAGCAGCTTGGGACTAGCGGGAAACTACGAGCAGTACTTC. This encodes CASSLGLAGNYEQYF.

In its sample, this clone was seen once. The chain combines TRBV25-1 with TRBJ1-4; D gene uncertain. Germline values: CDR1 MGHDK, CDR2 SYGVNS. This CDR3 has 16 amino acids. The V gene lost 6 bases and the J gene lost 0 bases, with 14 bases spanning the gap. The CDR3 reads CASSREGTATNEKLFF. CDR3 in DNA: TGTGCCAGCAGCCGGGAGGGCACCGCAACTAATGAAAAACTGTTTTTT. The whole variable domain, remainder taken from reference TRBV25-1 and TRBJ1-4, is EADIYQTPRYLVIGTGKKITLECSQTMGHDKMYWYQQDPGMELHLIHYSYGVNSTEKGDLSSESTVSRIRTEHFPLTLESARPSHTSQYLCASSREGTATNEKLFFGSGTQLSVL.

V is TRBV2 and J is TRBJ2-3; perhaps TRBD2 as D (6 bases). Germline CDR1 is SNHLY and CDR2 is FYNNEI. The CDR3 spans 12 residues. The V and J ends lost 6 bases and 7 bases respectively, with 11 bases between them. The CDR3 spells CASRLEGNTQYF. CDR3 coding DNA: TGTGCCAGCAGACTGGAGGGTAATACGCAGTATTTT. Filled out from reference TRBV2 and TRBJ2-3, the complete variable domain reads EPEVTQTPSHQVTQMGQEVILRCVPISNHLYFYWYRQILGQKVEFLVSFYNNEISEKSEIFDDQFSVERPDGSNFTLKIRSTKLEDSAMYFCASRLEGNTQYFGPGTRLTVL.

The CDR3 protein is CASRDLTTDTQYF. The CDR3, as DNA: TGTGCCAGCAGGGACCTAACCACAGATACGCAGTATTTT. This rearrangement joins TRBV6-5 to TRBJ2-3; D is ambiguous. The CDR3 is 13 residues long. The V end lost 6 bases, the J end lost 2 bases, and 9 bases lay between the germline ends. The germline V gene encodes CDR1 MNHEY and CDR2 SVGAGI.

The CDR3 sequence is CASSSGTLNTGELFF. In DNA, the CDR3 is TGTGCCAGCAGTTCCGGGACTTTGAACACCGGGGAGCTGTTTTTT. The chain couples TRBV2 to TRBJ2-2, with D tentatively TRBD2 (6 bases). The CDR3 is made up of 15 amino acids. CDR1 SNHLY and CDR2 FYNNEI come from the germline V gene. Trimming shortened V by 5 bases and J by 1 base, and 11 bases separated the two germline ends.

This chain connects TRBV7-3 to TRBJ2-2; D perhaps matches TRBD2 (5 bases). The CDR3 has 15 amino acids. CDR1 and CDR2 from the germline V gene are SGHTA and FQGTGA. The V and J ends lost 0 bases and 5 bases respectively, with 10 bases between them. The CDR3 bases are TGTGCCAGCAGCTTAACGTCGCTAGCAACCGGGGAGCTGTTTTTT. As protein: CASSLTSLATGELFF.